This is a list of T cell receptor beta chains from one sample in a study of human T cells and chemical hapten exposure. TCRdb redid the calling of the RACE reads with MiXCR, one entry per CDR3 protein. The sample carries around 70,000 distinct CDR3 sequences, around 6.3% recorded once. The sample taken for sequencing was whole blood. The source is a female donor in good health. Some clones in this sample may be carry-over from other donors' samples. Both conserved end residues are part of each CDR3. A D gene is named only where the DNA matches it firmly. A clone size is listed for some rows: how often the clone was seen (once, few, many), or a class if it is expanded.

NA few TRBJ1-2 TRBV5-1 TGCGCCAGCAGCCAGACGGAATATGGCTACACCTTC CASSQTEYGYTF
TRBD1 NA TRBJ1-3 TRBV2 TGTGCCAGCGAAAATTGGGACAGCTCTGGAAACACCATATATTTT CASENWDSSGNTIYF
NA many TRBJ1-5 TRBV7-9 TGTGCCAGCAGCTTAGAGGAGGTACAGCCCCAGCATTTT CASSLEEVQPQHF
NA many TRBJ1-1 TRBV27 TGTGCCAGCAGTCCTAGAGGGCGGGAGACTGAAGCTTTCTTT CASSPRGRETEAFF
NA NA TRBJ2-7 TRBV20-1 TGCAGTGCTAGAGATCAGAGTATCTCCTACGAGCAGTACTTC CSARDQSISYEQYF
NA many TRBJ2-3 TRBV29-1 TGCAGCGTTGAAGTTCAATTCACAGATACGCAGTATTTT CSVEVQFTDTQYF
TRBD2 many TRBJ2-5 TRBV11-2 TGTGCCAGCAGCCCGCGACTAGCGGAAGAGACCCAGTACTTC CASSPRLAEETQYF
NA many TRBJ2-7 TRBV2 TGTGCCAGCGGAGGGAGCTACGAGCAGTACTTC CASGGSYEQYF
TRBD2 NA TRBJ2-3 TRBV19 TGTGCCAGTAGTCTTCTAGCGGGAGTGGGTGCAGATACGCAGTATTTT CASSLLAGVGADTQYF
TRBD1 many TRBJ2-3 TRBV6-5 TGTGCCAGCAGTGACGGACAGGGGGATACGCAGTATTTT CASSDGQGDTQYF
TRBD2 few TRBJ2-7 TRBV7-2 TGTGCCAGCAGCTTCACTTGGACTAGCGGGAGCGAGCAGTACTTC CASSFTWTSGSEQYF
NA many TRBJ1-5 TRBV6-2/TRBV6-3 TGTGCCAGCAGTTATTGGGGAAGGGGCAATCAGCCCCAGCATTTT CASSYWGRGNQPQHF
NA few TRBJ2-2 TRBV6-4 TGTGCCAGCAGCGAATCCCCGGGAAACACCGGGGAGCTGTTTTTT CASSESPGNTGELFF
NA NA TRBJ2-3 TRBV6-6 TGTGCCAGCAGTTTACTAGCGCCAGGGGCAGATACGCAGTATTTT CASSLLAPGADTQYF
NA many TRBJ1-1 TRBV7-2 TGTGCCAGCAGCTTCTCTAGTCAGGGCGGAACTGAAGCTTTCTTT CASSFSSQGGTEAFF
NA NA TRBJ2-1 TRBV7-9 TGTGCCAGCAGCCCGGGGGGCCCAAGCTCCTACAATGAGCAGTTCTTC CASSPGGPSSYNEQFF
TRBD1 few TRBJ1-1 TRBV12-3/TRBV12-4 TGTGCCAGCAGTTTCGACAGGGGGAACACTGAAGCTTTCTTT CASSFDRGNTEAFF